Below, 10 T cell receptor beta chains from the same sample are listed, as sequenced in a study of early T cells in non-severe SARS-CoV-2 infection. A single record per CDR3 protein comes from TCRdb applying MiXCR to the 5' RACE reads. The repertoire holds about 70,000 distinct CDR3 sequences, about 14% seen once, with roughly 4.2% in the top ten. The specimen comprised whole blood, sampled at baseline. These TCRs come from an adult who was a healthcare worker with PCR-confirmed SARS-CoV-2 infection or an uninfected control (not recorded which).

The rearrangement links TRBV3-1 to TRBJ1-1; TRBD1 matches at 8 bases. Germline CDR1 and CDR2: LGHDT and YNNKEL (reference sequence). V dropped 6 bases and J dropped 3; count of bases not matched to a gene: 9. This CDR3 contains 15 residues. This CDR3 reads CASSPGQGWDTEAFF. In nucleotides, the CDR3 is TGTGCCAGCAGTCCCGGACAGGGCTGGGACACTGAAGCTTTCTTT.

The chain links TRBV21-1 to TRBJ2-1; the table assigns TRBD1, which was not confirmed against the DNA. TRBV21-1 constitutes a pseudogene. The CDR3 is 16 residues long. The CDR3 region has the DNA TGTGCCAGCAGCAAATCCACCCCCTTTGGGTACAATGAGCAGTTCTTC. This sequence encodes CASSKSTPFGYNEQFF.

J is TRBJ2-1 and V is TRBV3-1, with a possible D match to TRBD2 (5 bases). Germline V CDR1 and CDR2: LGHDT, YNNKEL (reference sequence). V shed 2 bases and J shed 5 bases, with 13 bases lying between them. The CDR3 is 15 residues long. The CDR3, as DNA: TGTGCCAGCAGCCAATTGAGGGAGCCCCACAATGAGCAGTTCTTC. Translating it yields CASSQLREPHNEQFF.

At least ten counts were recorded for this clonotype. The V and J genes are TRBV7-9 and TRBJ2-1, with TRBD1 as a possible D gene (5 bases). V was pared by 8 bases and J by 5 bases, with 16 bases between. Germline CDR1 is SEHNR and CDR2 is FQNEAQ (reference sequence). This CDR3 contains 14 residues. CDR3 coding DNA: TGTGCCAGCTCCCCCCAGGGCCGCCACAATGAGCAGTTCTTC. It encodes CASSPQGRHNEQFF. The complete variable domain, with remaining parts taken from reference TRBV7-9 and TRBJ2-1, reads DTGVSQNPRHKITKRGQNVTFRCDPISEHNRLYWYRQTLGQGPEFLTYFQNEAQLEKSRLLSDRFSAERPKGSFSTLEIQRTEQGDSAMYLCASSPQGRHNEQFFGPGTRLTVL.

The chain recombines TRBV5-4 with TRBJ2-5, with D unresolved. This CDR3 contains 13 residues. The ends were cut back, 3 bases at V and 2 bases at J, with 8 bases in the middle. Germline V CDR1 and CDR2: SGHNT, YYREEE (reference sequence). The CDR3 spells CASSSPEQETQYF. The DNA for the CDR3 is TGTGCCAGCAGCTCCCCAGAACAAGAGACCCAGTACTTC.

This clonotype is medium-sized within its sample. The V call is TRBV25-1, the J call TRBJ1-1; no firm D call. Between the trimmed V and J ends, which lost 2 bases and 1 base, there was a span of 8 bases. Germline V gene sequence: CDR1 MGHDK, CDR2 SYGVNS. The CDR3 extends over 14 amino acids. The CDR3 sequence is CASSEPGTNTEAFF. In nucleotides, the CDR3 is TGTGCCAGCAGTGAACCTGGAACGAACACTGAAGCTTTCTTT.

V usage is TRBV4-1 and J usage is TRBJ2-6; no reliable D call. The V gene's germline CDR1 is MGHRA and CDR2 YSYEKL. The V end lost 3 bases, the J end lost 2 bases, and 14 bases lay between the germline ends. The CDR3 contains 17 residues. CDR3 sequence (DNA): TGCGCCAGCAGCCAGGAACGAGCACTCACTGGGGCCAACGTCCTGACTTTC. This encodes CASSQERALTGANVLTF.

This clonotype was seen at least ten times. The chain has TRBV6-2 or TRBV6-3 and TRBJ2-2, with a weak D call TRBD2 (6 bases). The V gene lost 2 bases and the J gene lost 6 bases, with 10 bases spanning the gap. CDR3 length: 14 amino acids. Per germline, CDR1 MNHEY and CDR2 SVGEGT. As DNA, the CDR3 is TGTGCCAGCAGTTACGCGGGGAATTCCGGGGAGCTGTTTTTT. Translated: CASSYAGNSGELFF.

This sequence joins TRBV6-6 and TRBJ2-5, with 10 bases identical to TRBD1. V shed 6 bases and J 3 bases; nucleotides not matched to a gene: 4. CDR3 length: 14 amino acids. Germline CDR1 and CDR2: MNHNY and SVGAGI (reference sequence). The CDR3 DNA reads as TGTGCCAGCAGAACCGGGACAGGGGAAGAGACCCAGTACTTC. It is translated as CASRTGTGEETQYF.

This clonotype occurred a few times. CDR3 sequence: CASSQEAAGDMLGYGYTF. CDR3 sequence (DNA): TGTGCCAGCAGCCAAGAAGCGGCGGGGGACATGCTTGGCTATGGCTACACCTTC. The chain has TRBV3-1 and TRBJ1-2; maybe TRBD1 (6 bases). Trimming left V 0 bases short and J 4 bases short, with 21 bases between. The CDR3 spans 18 residues. The germline V gene has CDR1 LGHDT and CDR2 YNNKEL (reference sequence). The complete variable domain, with remaining parts taken from reference TRBV3-1 and TRBJ1-2, reads DTAVSQTPKYLVTQMGNDKSIKCEQNLGHDTMYWYKQDSKKFLKIMFSYNNKELIINETVPNRFSPKSPDKAHLNLHINSLELGDSAVYFCASSQEAAGDMLGYGYTFGSGTRLTVV.